Described below is a single T cell receptor beta chain sequence and its context. The sample originates from a study of T cell changes during pregnancy in multiple sclerosis. The CDR3 has 16 amino acids. V was clipped by 1 base and J by 0 bases, with 10 bases between them. Germline V gene sequence: CDR1 LNHNV, CDR2 YYDKDF (reference sequence). Repertoires were generated with immunoSEQ multiplex PCR, while TCRdb's copy carries only in-frame clones and drops some. The repertoire holds tens of thousands of clones, with roughly 93% as singletons. The rearrangement uses TRBV15 and TRBJ1-3; possible D gene TRBD1, 5 bases. This clonotype was obtained from a female donor with multiple sclerosis, enrolled in a pregnancy study. Here the sequenced sample was peripheral blood, taken in the third trimester of pregnancy. The CDR3 bases are TGTGCCACCAGCAGAGGGACAACAAGCTCTGGAAACACCATATATTTT. This translates into CATSRGTTSSGNTIYF. The full variable domain, rest sourced from reference TRBV15 and TRBJ1-3, is DAMVIQNPRYQVTQFGKPVTLSCSQTLNHNVMYWYQQKSSQAPKLLFHYYDKDFNNEADTPDNFQSRRPNTSFCFLDIRSPGLGDTAMYLCATSRGTTSSGNTIYFGEGSWLTVV.